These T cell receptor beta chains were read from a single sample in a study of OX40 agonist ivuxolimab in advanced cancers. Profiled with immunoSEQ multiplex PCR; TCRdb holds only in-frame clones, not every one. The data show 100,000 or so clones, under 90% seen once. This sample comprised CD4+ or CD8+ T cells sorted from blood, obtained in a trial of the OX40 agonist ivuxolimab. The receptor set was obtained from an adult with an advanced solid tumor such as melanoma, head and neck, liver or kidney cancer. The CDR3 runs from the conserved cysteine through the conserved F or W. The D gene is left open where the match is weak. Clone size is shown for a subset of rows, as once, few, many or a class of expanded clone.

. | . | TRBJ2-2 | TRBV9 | CASSTSTGELFF | TGTGCCAGCAGCACGAGCACCGGGGAGCTGTTTTTT
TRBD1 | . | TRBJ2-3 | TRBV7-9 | CASSSSNRDRGTDTQYF | TGTGCCAGCAGCTCTTCGAACCGGGACAGAGGCACAGATACGCAGTATTTT
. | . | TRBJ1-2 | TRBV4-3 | CASSQDRAVTGGYTF | TGCGCCAGCAGCCAAGATAGGGCAGTCACGGGTGGCTACACCTTC
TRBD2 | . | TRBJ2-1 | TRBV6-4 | CASSERTSASNEQFF | TGTGCCAGCAGTGAGAGGACTAGCGCATCCAATGAGCAGTTCTTC
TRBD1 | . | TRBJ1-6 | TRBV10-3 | CATTGDHNSPLHF | TGTGCCACTACAGGGGATCATAATTCACCCCTCCACTTT
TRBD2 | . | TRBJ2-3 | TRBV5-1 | CASSPGLAGTTDTQYF | TGCGCCAGCAGCCCGGGACTAGCGGGGACTACAGATACGCAGTATTTT
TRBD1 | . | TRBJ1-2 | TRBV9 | CASSVGGGDYGYTF | TGTGCCAGCAGCGTAGGAGGGGGCGACTATGGCTACACCTTC
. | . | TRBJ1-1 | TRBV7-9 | CASQQRGAQVGRTEAFF | TGTGCCAGCCAACAGCGGGGGGCGCAAGTCGGGCGGACTGAAGCTTTCTTT
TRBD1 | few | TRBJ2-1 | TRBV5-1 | CASSLGPGGNEQFF | TGCGCCAGCAGCTTGGGTCCAGGGGGCAATGAGCAGTTCTTC
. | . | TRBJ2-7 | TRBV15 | CATSREQGYEQYF | TGTGCCACCAGCAGAGAACAGGGTTACGAGCAGTACTTC
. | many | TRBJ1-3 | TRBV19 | CASSIGAGNTIYF | TGTGCCAGTAGTATAGGTGCTGGAAACACCATATATTTT
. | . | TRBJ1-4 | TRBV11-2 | CASSLGRTVNEKLFF | TGTGCCAGCAGCTTAGGACGGACAGTAAATGAAAAACTGTTTTTT
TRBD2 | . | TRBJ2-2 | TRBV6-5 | CASRLAGTGELFF | TGTGCCAGCAGACTAGCGGGCACCGGGGAGCTGTTTTTT
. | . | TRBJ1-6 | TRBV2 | CASRTSRESSYNSPLHF | TGTGCCAGCAGGACGTCGCGGGAGAGCTCCTATAATTCACCCCTCCACTTT
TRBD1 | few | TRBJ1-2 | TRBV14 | CASSSTGGGGGYTF | TGTGCCAGCAGCTCGACAGGGGGTGGAGGTGGCTACACCTTC
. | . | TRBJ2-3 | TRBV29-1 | CSGGTVYTDTQYF | TGCAGCGGAGGTACAGTCTACACAGATACGCAGTATTTT
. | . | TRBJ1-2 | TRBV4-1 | CASSQVAAINGYTF | TGCGCCAGCAGCCAAGTGGCAGCAATCAATGGCTACACCTTC
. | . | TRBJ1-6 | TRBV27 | CASSLVVAGLGTESPLHF | TGTGCCAGCAGTTTAGTGGTGGCTGGACTTGGGACCGAGTCACCCCTCCACTTT
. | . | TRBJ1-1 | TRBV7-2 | CASSSGPLNTEAFF | TGTGCCAGCAGCTCGGGGCCCTTGAACACTGAAGCTTTCTTT
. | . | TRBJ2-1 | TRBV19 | CASSNKHEQFF | TGTGCCAGTAGTAATAAGCATGAGCAGTTCTTC
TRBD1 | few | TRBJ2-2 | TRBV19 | CATTGQGSRTGELFF | TGTGCCACAACCGGACAGGGAAGTAGAACCGGGGAGCTGTTTTTT
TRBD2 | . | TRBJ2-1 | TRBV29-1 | CSVAGTSGRADDNEQFF | TGCAGCGTTGCGGGGACTAGCGGGAGGGCCGACGACAATGAGCAGTTCTTC
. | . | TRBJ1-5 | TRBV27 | CASSSTQGISNQPQHF | TGTGCCAGCAGTTCCACCCAGGGAATTAGCAATCAGCCCCAGCATTTT
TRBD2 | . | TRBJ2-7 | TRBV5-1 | CASSLDGRAVEQYF | TGCGCCAGCAGCTTGGACGGGAGGGCCGTCGAGCAGTACTTC
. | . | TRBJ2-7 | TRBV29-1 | CSVLVGAGTSQYF | TGCAGCGTCTTGGTCGGGGCCGGGACCTCGCAGTACTTC
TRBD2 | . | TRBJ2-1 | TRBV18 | CASSPRLAGAEGEQFF | TGTGCCAGCTCACCACGGCTAGCGGGGGCCGAGGGGGAGCAGTTCTTC
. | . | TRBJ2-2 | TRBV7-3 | CASSLKGGQNTGELFF | TGTGCCAGCAGCTTAAAGGGGGGCCAGAACACCGGGGAGCTGTTTTTT
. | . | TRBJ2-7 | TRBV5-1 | CATKDGVEQYF | TGCGCCACCAAAGATGGAGTCGAGCAGTACTTC
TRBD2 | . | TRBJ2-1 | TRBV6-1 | CASSAPGLAGENEQFF | TGTGCCAGCAGTGCACCGGGACTAGCGGGAGAAAATGAGCAGTTCTTC
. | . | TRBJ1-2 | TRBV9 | CASTNQGLYGYTF | TGTGCCAGCACCAATCAGGGTCTCTATGGCTACACCTTC
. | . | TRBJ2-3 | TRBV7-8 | CASSLEGTYTYTDTQYF | TGTGCCAGCAGCTTAGAAGGGACCTATACCTACACAGATACGCAGTATTTT
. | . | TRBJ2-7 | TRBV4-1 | CASGQGPETYEQYF | TGCGCCAGCGGCCAAGGTCCGGAAACCTACGAGCAGTACTTC
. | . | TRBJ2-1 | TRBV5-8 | CASSSWAGRGHNEQFF | TGTGCCAGCAGCTCTTGGGCGGGACGTGGGCACAATGAGCAGTTCTTC
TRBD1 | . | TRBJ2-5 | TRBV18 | CASSPSGQQETQYF | TGTGCCAGCTCACCTTCGGGACAGCAAGAGACCCAGTACTTC
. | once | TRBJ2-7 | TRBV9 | CASSVQGVRVDEQYF | TGTGCCAGCAGCGTACAAGGGGTGAGGGTAGACGAGCAGTACTTC
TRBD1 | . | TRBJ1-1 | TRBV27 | CASRHRGAGTEAFF | TGTGCCAGCAGACACAGGGGAGCTGGGACCGAAGCTTTCTTT
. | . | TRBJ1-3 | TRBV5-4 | CASSQGIGDVGNTIYF | TGCGCCAGCAGCCAAGGGATCGGGGATGTGGGAAACACCATATATTTT
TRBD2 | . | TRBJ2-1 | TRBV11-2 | CASSLRLAGEGSYNEQFF | TGTGCCAGCAGCTTAAGACTAGCGGGGGAGGGCAGCTACAATGAGCAGTTCTTC
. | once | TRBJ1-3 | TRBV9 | CASSVDIGAHSGNTIYF | TGTGCCAGCAGCGTAGATATAGGGGCCCACTCTGGAAACACCATATATTTT
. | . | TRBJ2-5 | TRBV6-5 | CASSYLDGRGETQYF | TGTGCCAGCAGTTACTTGGACGGCAGGGGTGAGACCCAGTACTTC
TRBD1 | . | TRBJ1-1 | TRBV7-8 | CASRTGGGEAFF | TGTGCCAGTAGGACAGGGGGCGGTGAAGCTTTCTTT